A single sample gave rise to the 9 T cell receptor beta chains below, sequenced in a study of T-cell reconstitution after alpha-beta-depleted transplantation in children. TCRbeta library construction was performed incorporating unique molecular identifiers. TCRdb re-called the PCR reads with MiXCR, one entry per CDR3 protein. The sample holds 580,000 or so distinct CDR3 sequences, approximately 22% seen once. The material sequenced was PBMCs, mostly from graft donor cells, taken 360 days after TCRalphabeta/CD19-depleted stem cell transplant. The origin of the receptors is a boy younger than two who had a stem cell transplant for acute myeloid leukemia, so the T cells may come from the graft donor.

This clonotype was detected only a few times. This sequence joins TRBV27 and TRBJ2-1; D is unclear. Per the germline V gene, CDR1 is MNHEY and CDR2 is SMNVEV (reference sequence). V lost 8 bases and J lost 6, with 11 bases in between. The CDR3 runs to 12 residues. The CDR3 DNA is TGTGCCAGCGCCCTGGGGATCAATGAGCAGTTCTTC. Protein sequence: CASALGINEQFF.

This clonotype was counted many times. V usage is TRBV12-3 or TRBV12-4 and J usage is TRBJ1-5, with a tentative D call TRBD1 (5 bases). The CDR3 has 13 residues. With 6 bases removed from V and 2 bases from J, the gap between germline ends came to 8 bases. CDR3 amino acids: CASRTDGNQPQHF. As DNA, the CDR3 is TGTGCCAGCAGGACAGACGGCAATCAGCCCCAGCATTTT.

This clonotype showed up just a few times. Here the CDR3 reads CAFERTGRDTEAFF. CDR3 nucleotide sequence: TGTGCCTTCGAGAGAACAGGGAGGGACACTGAAGCTTTCTTT. This chain connects TRBV3-1 to TRBJ1-1; D may be TRBD1 (6 bases). The CDR3 consists of 14 residues. CDR1 is LGHDT and CDR2 is YNNKEL in the germline V gene (reference sequence). V shed 11 bases and J shed 3 bases, with 19 bases lying between them.

This clonotype was seen a handful of times. This chain uses TRBV20-1 with TRBJ2-3; D is possibly TRBD1 (7 bases). Germline V gene sequence: CDR1 DFQATT, CDR2 SNEGSKA (reference sequence). The length of the CDR3 is 14 residues. Trimming cost V 3 bases and J 3 bases, with 13 bases left between them. The CDR3 loop reads CSASESGGTDTQYF. As DNA, the CDR3 is TGCAGTGCTAGCGAGTCAGGGGGGACAGATACGCAGTATTTT.

This clonotype was observed a handful of times. The chain links TRBV6-2 or TRBV6-3 to TRBJ2-1; D might be TRBD1 or TRBD2, each matching 5 bases. CDR3 length: 11 amino acids. V lost 7 bases to trimming and J lost 10 bases, with 11 bases between them. Germline lookup yields CDR1 MNHEY and CDR2 SVGEGT. The CDR3 region is CASTNRDEQFF. CDR3 DNA sequence: TGTGCCAGCACCAACCGGGACGAGCAGTTCTTC.

This clonotype was seen at least ten times. The gene calls are TRBV5-6 and TRBJ1-1, with 7 bases fitting TRBD1. This CDR3 is 15 amino acids long. Per germline, CDR1 SGHDT and CDR2 YYEEEE. V dropped 4 bases and J dropped 8; count of bases not matched to a gene: 14. The CDR3 nucleotides are TGTGCCAGCAGCAGCCGGGACAGTCAAATTGGGGAAGCTTTCTTT. Encoded protein: CASSSRDSQIGEAFF.

In its sample, this clonotype was seen a few times. V and J are TRBV7-9 and TRBJ2-5; D call uncertain. This CDR3 has 13 residues. With 2 bases removed from V and 6 bases from J, the gap between germline ends came to 10 bases. CDR1 is SEHNR and CDR2 is FQNEAQ in the germline V gene (reference sequence). The CDR3 bases are TGTGCCAGCAGCTTACTCCCCGGGCAGACCCAGTACTTC. This sequence encodes CASSLLPGQTQYF. Full variable domain (rest looked up from reference TRBV7-9 and TRBJ2-5): DTGVSQNPRHKITKRGQNVTFRCDPISEHNRLYWYRQTLGQGPEFLTYFQNEAQLEKSRLLSDRFSAERPKGSFSTLEIQRTEQGDSAMYLCASSLLPGQTQYFGPGTRLLVL.

CDR3 DNA sequence: TGTGCCAGCAGCCTGCACAGGCGAAACACCATATATTTT. Encoded protein: CASSLHRRNTIYF. This chain links TRBV11-2 with TRBJ1-3; D is perhaps TRBD1 (5 bases). The CDR3 has 13 residues. Trimming took off 5 bases at V and 5 bases at J, with 10 bases between the two ends. In germline, CDR1 is SGHAT, CDR2 FQNNGV.

This chain uses TRBV6-1 with TRBJ2-3; 12 bases fit TRBD2. The CDR3 contains 17 residues. V was pared by 8 bases and J by 3 bases, with 12 bases of the junction left unmatched. Per the germline V gene, CDR1 is MNHNS and CDR2 is SASEGT. As DNA, the CDR3 is TGTGCCAGCTGTAGGGCTAGCGGGGGGGCCTCGACAGATACGCAGTATTTT. Translated, it gives CASCRASGGASTDTQYF.